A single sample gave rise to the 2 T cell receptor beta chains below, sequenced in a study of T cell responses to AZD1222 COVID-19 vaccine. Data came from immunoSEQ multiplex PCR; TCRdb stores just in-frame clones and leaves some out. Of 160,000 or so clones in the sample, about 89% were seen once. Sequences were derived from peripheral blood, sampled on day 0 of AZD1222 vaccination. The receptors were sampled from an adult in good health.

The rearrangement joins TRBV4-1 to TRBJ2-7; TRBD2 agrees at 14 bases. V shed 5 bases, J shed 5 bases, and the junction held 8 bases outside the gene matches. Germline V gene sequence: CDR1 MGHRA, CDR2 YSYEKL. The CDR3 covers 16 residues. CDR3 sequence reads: CASSFQTSGREHEQYF. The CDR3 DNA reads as TGCGCCAGCAGCTTCCAGACTAGCGGGAGGGAGCACGAGCAGTACTTC.

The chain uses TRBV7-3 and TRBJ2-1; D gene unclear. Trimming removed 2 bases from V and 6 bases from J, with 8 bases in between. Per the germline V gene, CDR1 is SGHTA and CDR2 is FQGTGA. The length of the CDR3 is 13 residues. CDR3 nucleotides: TGTGCCAGCAGCTTATTCCCGCCCAATGAGCAGTTCTTC. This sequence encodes CASSLFPPNEQFF.